There are many counts of the clone carrying this T cell receptor beta chain. The antigen is not known. Per the germline V gene, CDR1 is DFQATT and CDR2 is SNEGSKA (reference sequence). The CDR3 sequence is 14 residues long. Trimming cost V 3 bases and J 4 bases, with 15 bases left between them. This record comes from a study of T-cell reconstitution after alpha-beta-depleted transplantation in children. The authors prepared the TCRbeta library with unique molecular identifiers. Each CDR3 protein is one row after TCRdb ran MiXCR on the PCR reads. Here the sample spans around 15,000 distinct CDR3 sequences, around 5.8% being singletons. Study-wide results and limits: Where some patients showed high TCRbeta diversity at day 60, it came from recipient T cells and thymic progenitors that had survived. Newly produced T cells mostly provided counts and TCRbeta diversity after one year, as hyperexpanded clones declined. Reportedly, roughly two months post-transplant, alpha-beta T cells arose from several hundred expanded graft clones.

This TCR was recovered from a boy younger than 18 with acute lymphoblastic leukemia, due to receive a stem cell transplant. The rearrangement joins TRBV20-1 to TRBJ1-1; D not certain. The input for sequencing was PBMCs, taken before TCRalphabeta/CD19-depleted stem cell transplant. The CDR3 DNA sequence: TGCAGTGCTAGTCCTTCGACGGAAATCACTGAAGCTTTCTTT. Translation gives CSASPSTEITEAFF.